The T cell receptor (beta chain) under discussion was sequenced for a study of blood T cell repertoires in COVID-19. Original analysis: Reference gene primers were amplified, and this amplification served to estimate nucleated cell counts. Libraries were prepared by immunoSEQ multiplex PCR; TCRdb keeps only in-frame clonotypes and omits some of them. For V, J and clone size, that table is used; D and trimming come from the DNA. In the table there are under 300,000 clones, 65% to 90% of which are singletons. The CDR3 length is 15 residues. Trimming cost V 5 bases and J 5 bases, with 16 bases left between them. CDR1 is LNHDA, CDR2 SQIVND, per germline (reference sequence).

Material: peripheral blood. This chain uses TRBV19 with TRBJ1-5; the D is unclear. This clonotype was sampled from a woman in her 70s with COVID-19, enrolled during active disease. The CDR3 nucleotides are TGTGCCAGTAGTGTATTTGAGTATGTGGATCAGCCCCAGCATTTT. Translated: CASSVFEYVDQPQHF.